This TCR beta chain came from a study of T cells in Graves' hyperthyroidism and ophthalmopathy. Study summary: Staff took peripheral blood when the initial diagnosis was made, before any treatment began.

Whole-study results and caveats: Ophthalmopathy onset followed model prediction by a median approximately 6.2 months.

The study enrolled patients aged 18 to 65 with newly diagnosed hyperthyroidism of under 2 months' duration. This clonotype was observed at least ten times. No antigen is known for it. It was RNA transcripts that yielded the amplified TCR beta CDR3 regions. The TCR CDR3 was amplified in a first-round RT-PCR using the HTBI primer set. TCRdb reanalysed the multiplex PCR reads using MiXCR and keeps one entry per CDR3 protein. The sample gives about 680,000 distinct CDR3 sequences, roughly a third of which show up once; roughly 30% is in the top ten. Germline V gene sequence: CDR1 LGHDT, CDR2 YNNKEL (reference sequence). The CDR3 has 13 amino acids. After removal of 7 bases from V and 8 bases from J, the junction contained 8 bases not matched to a gene.

The clonotype originates from a middle-aged woman with Graves' hyperthyroidism. Material for sequencing was blood. V usage is TRBV3-1 and J usage is TRBJ1-2; TRBD1 agrees at 9 bases. The CDR3 nucleotides read TGTGCCAGCACTTTACAGGGGGCAAGAGGCTACACCTTC. It yields the protein CASTLQGARGYTF.